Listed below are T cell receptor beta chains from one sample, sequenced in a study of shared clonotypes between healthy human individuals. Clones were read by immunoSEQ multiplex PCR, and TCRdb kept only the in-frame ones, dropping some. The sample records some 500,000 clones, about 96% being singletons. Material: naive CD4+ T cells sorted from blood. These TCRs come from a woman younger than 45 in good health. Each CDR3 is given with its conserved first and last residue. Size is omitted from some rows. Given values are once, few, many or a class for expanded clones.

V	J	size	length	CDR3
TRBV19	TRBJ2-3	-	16	CASSIWGGASTDTQYF
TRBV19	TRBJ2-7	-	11	CASSNSYEQYF
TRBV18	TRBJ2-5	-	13	CASSPPPQETQYF
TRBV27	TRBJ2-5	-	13	CASSRGLQETQYF
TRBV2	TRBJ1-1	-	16	CASGEGEGAENTEAFF
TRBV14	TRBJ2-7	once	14	CASSQIGQGYEQYF
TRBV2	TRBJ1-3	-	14	CASSLQGNGNTIYF
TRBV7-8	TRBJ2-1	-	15	CASSNPREFYNEQFF
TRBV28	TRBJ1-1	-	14	CASRPQGPNTEAFF
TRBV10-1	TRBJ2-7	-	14	CASSATGESREQYF
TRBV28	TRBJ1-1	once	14	CASTVRFRNTEAFF
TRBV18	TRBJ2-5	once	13	CASSPGFQETQYF
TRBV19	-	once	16	CASSVSWGLAVYEQYF
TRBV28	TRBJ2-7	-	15	CASSDSEMGSYEQYF
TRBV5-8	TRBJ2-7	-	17	CASSTGLAGVSSYEQYF
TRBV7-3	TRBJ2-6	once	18	CASSLIRPGATGANVLTF